The sequence of this TCR beta chain was determined in a study of CD8 T cells in ankylosing spondylitis. Findings and caveats of the study: Characteristic, it appeared, of ankylosing spondylitis blood was a TCR beta motif of eight highly homologous variants. The clones that were linked to disease were reported to be significantly enriched in matched synovial fluid samples from ankylosing spondylitis patients.

Comment on this clonotype: As yet, its antigen is unknown.

CDR1 is SGHVS and CDR2 is FQNEAQ in the germline V gene. CDR3 size: 15 residues. Trimming at V came to 3 bases and at J to 2 bases, leaving 2 bases not matched to a gene. Library preparation for TCR beta used quantitative 5'-RACE with molecular barcodes. From the 5' RACE reads, TCRdb called clonotypes with MiXCR, one entry per CDR3 protein. The table lists under 250,000 distinct CDR3 sequences, 7.3% of them singletons, with 14% in the top ten. The receptor's source is a male donor with ankylosing spondylitis. Sequenced material: blood, either unsorted or a sorted T cell fraction (not recorded which). The chain employs TRBV7-8 and TRBJ2-1; 9 bases match TRBD1. The DNA of the CDR3 is TGTGCCAGCAGCTTCCGGGACAGGGCCTACAATGAGCAGTTCTTC. Amino acids: CASSFRDRAYNEQFF. Full variable domain (missing parts from reference TRBV7-8 and TRBJ2-1): GAGVSQSPRYKVAKRGQDVALRCDPISGHVSLFWYQQALGQGPEFLTYFQNEAQLDKSGLPSDRFFAERPEGSVSTLKIQRTQQEDSAVYLCASSFRDRAYNEQFFGPGTRLTVL.